This T cell receptor beta chain stems from a study of blood T cell repertoires in COVID-19. The protocol was immunoSEQ multiplex PCR, while the TCRdb copy is restricted to in-frame clones and leaves out a portion. The sample carries tens of thousands of clones, around 81% recorded once. This CDR3 has 12 residues. Per germline, CDR1 SGHRS and CDR2 YFSETQ. The V and J ends lost 0 bases and 7 bases respectively, with 8 bases between them. This sequence was found in a human donor in a cohort sampled during active COVID-19. The chain employs TRBV5-1 and TRBJ2-7, with a possible D match to TRBD1 (5 bases). The source material was peripheral blood. In DNA, the CDR3 is TGCGCCAGCAGCTTGGAAAGGACAGAGCAGTACTTC. It encodes CASSLERTEQYF.